Listed here are 25 T cell receptor beta chains from one sample, sequenced in a study of blood T cell repertoires in COVID-19. This table comes from immunoSEQ multiplex PCR, and its TCRdb copy is limited to in-frame clones, with some not included. This table holds about 200,000 clones, under 80% found once. The sample taken for sequencing was PBMCs or T cells enriched from blood (not recorded which). All receptors come from a woman in her 50s with acute COVID-19.

V gene TRBV18 combines with J gene TRBJ1-1; D is unclear. V was pared by 3 bases and J by 11 bases, with 13 bases between. This CDR3 is 12 amino acids long. Germline V gives CDR1 KGHSH, CDR2 LQKENI. CDR3 nucleotides: TGTGCCAGCTCACCCATGGAGGGTTCGGCTTTCTTT. Its translation: CASSPMEGSAFF.

The V and J genes are TRBV7-2 and TRBJ1-5; D gene uncertain. Trimming left V 6 bases short and J 0 bases short, with 9 bases between. CDR3 size: 14 residues. Germline V gene data show CDR1 as SGHTA and CDR2 as FQGNSA. CDR3 in DNA: TGTGCCAGCAGTGAGGTACTTAGCAATCAGCCCCAGCATTTT. Translating gives CASSEVLSNQPQHF.

A single count supports this clone. The chain links TRBV28 to TRBJ1-1, with D perhaps matching TRBD1 (5 bases). CDR3 size: 14 residues. Germline lookup yields CDR1 MDHEN and CDR2 SYDVKM. V lost 2 bases and J 4 bases, leaving 11 bases between the germline ends. The CDR3 region has the DNA TGTGCCAGCAGTTTAGGGGGGACCGGCACTGAAGCTTTCTTT. It specifies CASSLGGTGTEAFF.

This clone was seen just once. The rearrangement joins TRBV28 to TRBJ2-5; D might be TRBD1 (5 bases). Trimming cost V 10 bases and J 5 bases, with 17 bases left between them. Germline V gene sequence: CDR1 MDHEN, CDR2 SYDVKM. This CDR3 spans 13 amino acids. The chain's CDR3 is CATLTVFLETQYF. In nucleotides, the CDR3 is TGTGCCACCTTGACAGTATTTCTGGAGACCCAGTACTTC. The full variable domain, its missing parts supplied by reference TRBV28 and TRBJ2-5, is DVKVTQSSRYLVKRTGEKVFLECVQDMDHENMFWYRQDPGLGLRLIYFSYDVKMKEKGDIPEGYSVSREKKERFSLILESASTNQTSMYLCATLTVFLETQYFGPGTRLLVL.

The J gene is TRBJ1-5, the V gene TRBV9; TRBD1 matches 9 bases. The junction had 3 bases not matched to a gene; V was cut back by 0 bases and J by 5 bases. CDR1 is SGDLS, CDR2 YYNGEE, per germline. CDR3 length: 15 residues. The CDR3 region is CASSVGTGAHQPQHF. The CDR3 region has the DNA TGTGCCAGCAGCGTAGGGACAGGGGCCCATCAGCCCCAGCATTTT. The full variable domain, its missing parts supplied by reference TRBV9 and TRBJ1-5, is DSGVTQTPKHLITATGQRVTLRCSPRSGDLSVYWYQQSLDQGLQFLIQYYNGEERAKGNILERFSAQQFPDLHSELNLSSLELGDSALYFCASSVGTGAHQPQHFGDGTRLSIL.

The CDR3 DNA reads TGTGCCAGCAGTGAACCGGGACAGGGGGAAATAGCTGGAAACACCATATATTTT. Amino acid sequence: CASSEPGQGEIAGNTIYF. The chain combines TRBV6-1 with TRBJ1-3; 11 nucleotides match TRBD1. J was trimmed by 2 bases and V by 2 bases; bases with no gene match: 8. Germline CDR1 and CDR2: MNHNS and SASEGT. CDR3 length: 18 residues.

The chain carries TRBV5-5 and TRBJ1-5, with D possibly being TRBD1 (6 bases). The CDR3 sequence is 16 residues long. V was clipped by 5 bases and J by 0 bases, with 15 bases between them. Germline V CDR1 and CDR2: SGHKS, YYEKEE (reference sequence). CDR3 DNA: TGTGCCAGCAGACTCCGGGACACCTATAGCAATCAGCCCCAGCATTTT. Protein product: CASRLRDTYSNQPQHF.

This clone showed up just a few times. The V gene is TRBV7-9, the J gene TRBJ1-2; D is unresolved. Trimming removed 0 bases at V and 13 bases at J, with 9 bases between. Germline values: CDR1 SEHNR, CDR2 FQNEAQ (reference sequence). The CDR3 has 11 residues. This CDR3 reads CASSLAEGSTF. The CDR3 coding sequence is TGTGCCAGCAGCTTAGCTGAGGGTTCCACCTTC.

This clone was found a few times. The chain joins TRBV7-9 to TRBJ1-4; the D gene is possibly TRBD1 (5 bases). The CDR3 sequence is 13 residues long. V shed 7 bases and J shed 7 bases, with 13 bases lying between them. CDR1 is SEHNR, CDR2 FQNEAQ, per germline (reference sequence). CDR3 amino acids: CASNPHGGEKLFF. The CDR3 DNA is TGTGCCAGCAACCCCCACGGGGGTGAAAAACTGTTTTTT. The whole variable domain, filled in from reference TRBV7-9 and TRBJ1-4, reads DTGVSQNPRHKITKRGQNVTFRCDPISEHNRLYWYRQTLGQGPEFLTYFQNEAQLEKSRLLSDRFSAERPKGSFSTLEIQRTEQGDSAMYLCASNPHGGEKLFFGSGTQLSVL.

This clone appeared a few times. V usage is TRBV2 and J usage is TRBJ1-6; D gene uncertain. The CDR3 consists of 15 residues. Germline-derived CDR1 and CDR2 are SNHLY and FYNNEI. V gave up 8 bases and J gave up 0 bases, with 11 bases separating them. The CDR3 coding sequence is TGTGCCAGCCTCGGGGAGAGCTCCTATAATTCACCCCTCCACTTT. Translation: CASLGESSYNSPLHF.

The chain uses TRBV7-9 and TRBJ2-3; TRBD2 matches at 13 bases. This CDR3 spans 19 amino acids. CDR1 SEHNR and CDR2 FQNEAQ come from the germline V gene (reference sequence). J lost 0 bases, V lost 3 bases, and 9 bases had no gene match. This chain's CDR3 is CASSFWGLAGSPSTDTQYF. As DNA, the CDR3 is TGTGCCAGCAGCTTTTGGGGACTAGCGGGGAGCCCTAGCACAGATACGCAGTATTTT.

The chain recombines TRBV25-1 with TRBJ1-4; TRBD1 aligns across 8 bases. CDR1 is MGHDK and CDR2 is SYGVNS in the germline V gene. After removal of 2 bases from V and 7 bases from J, the junction contained 3 bases not matched to a gene. The CDR3 contains 14 residues. The chain's CDR3 is CASSEQGASEKLFF. The CDR3 nucleotides are TGTGCCAGCAGTGAACAGGGGGCGAGTGAAAAACTGTTTTTT. The full variable domain, rest sourced from reference TRBV25-1 and TRBJ1-4, is EADIYQTPRYLVIGTGKKITLECSQTMGHDKMYWYQQDPGMELHLIHYSYGVNSTEKGDLSSESTVSRIRTEHFPLTLESARPSHTSQYLCASSEQGASEKLFFGSGTQLSVL.

This clone occurred a few times. The gene calls are TRBV29-1 and TRBJ1-1; TRBD1 aligns across 9 bases. V shed 7 bases, J shed 4 bases, and the junction held 4 bases outside the gene matches. Germline V gene data show CDR1 as SQVTM and CDR2 as ANQGSEA. The length of the CDR3 is 12 residues. CDR3 nucleotides: TGCAGCGCGACGACAGGGGGCACTGAAGCTTTCTTT. Protein sequence: CSATTGGTEAFF. Full variable domain (outside the CDR3, taken from reference TRBV29-1 and TRBJ1-1): SAVISQKPSRDICQRGTSLTIQCQVDSQVTMMFWYRQQPGQSLTLIATANQGSEATYESGFVIDKFPISRPNLTFSTLTVSNMSPEDSSIYLCSATTGGTEAFFGQGTRLTVV.

This rearrangement joins TRBV19 to TRBJ2-3, with a weak D call TRBD1 (5 bases). CDR1 is LNHDA, CDR2 SQIVND, per germline (reference sequence). Trimming took off 9 bases at V and 0 bases at J, with 13 bases between the two ends. The CDR3 is made up of 14 amino acids. This CDR3 reads CASRTQMSTDTQYF. In DNA, the CDR3 is TGTGCCAGCAGGACACAGATGAGCACAGATACGCAGTATTTT.

This clone was counted many times. The chain couples TRBV6-5 to TRBJ1-5; 7 positions agree with TRBD1. The V gene's germline CDR1 is MNHEY and CDR2 SVGAGI. J lost 0 bases, V lost 6 bases, and 5 bases had no gene match. The CDR3 sequence is 15 residues long. CDR3 in amino acids: CASREGQTSNQPQHF. In DNA, the CDR3 is TGTGCCAGCAGGGAGGGACAGACTAGCAATCAGCCCCAGCATTTT.

The chain joins TRBV28 to TRBJ2-7; D is undetermined. V lost 2 bases to trimming and J lost 1 base, with 6 bases between them. Germline V gene sequence: CDR1 MDHEN, CDR2 SYDVKM. The CDR3 is 13 residues long. CDR3 coding DNA: TGTGCCAGCAGTTTACCCAATTCCTACGAGCAGTACGTC. It is translated as CASSLPNSYEQYV.

The chain couples TRBV10-2 to TRBJ1-5; 7 positions agree with TRBD1. Germline loops: CDR1 WSHSY, CDR2 SAAADI. V shed 10 bases and J 6 bases; nucleotides not matched to a gene: 6. This CDR3 contains 12 residues. For the CDR3, the DNA is TGCGCCACCAGACAGGGAACTCAGCCCCAGCATTTT. Translating gives CATRQGTQPQHF.

The chain links TRBV19 to TRBJ1-6; 7 nucleotides align to TRBD1. CDR3 length: 15 residues. After removal of 5 bases from V and 5 bases from J, the junction contained 6 bases not matched to a gene. Germline CDR1 reads LNHDA; CDR2 reads SQIVND (reference sequence). DNA for the CDR3: TGTGCCAGTAGTGACCGGGACAGCAATAATTCACCCCTCCACTTT. Protein: CASSDRDSNNSPLHF.

V is TRBV25-1 and J is TRBJ2-3; 14 nucleotides agree with TRBD2. The germline V gene encodes CDR1 MGHDK and CDR2 SYGVNS. V shed 8 bases and J 0 bases; nucleotides not matched to a gene: 7. The CDR3 runs 17 residues. CDR3: CASVGLAGGLSTDTQYF. CDR3 bases: TGTGCCAGCGTTGGACTAGCGGGGGGACTTAGCACAGATACGCAGTATTTT.

This sequence joins TRBV2 and TRBJ1-4; TRBD1 aligns across 7 bases. This CDR3 comprises 14 residues. The V segment lost 6 bases and the J segment 7 bases; nucleotides outside the gene matches: 8. The V gene's germline CDR1 is SNHLY and CDR2 FYNNEI. The CDR3 is CASSQQGNGEKLFF. The DNA for the CDR3 is TGTGCCAGCAGCCAACAGGGGAATGGTGAAAAACTGTTTTTT. The full variable domain, in which reference TRBV2 and TRBJ1-4 provide the parts outside the CDR3, is EPEVTQTPSHQVTQMGQEVILRCVPISNHLYFYWYRQILGQKVEFLVSFYNNEISEKSEIFDDQFSVERPDGSNFTLKIRSTKLEDSAMYFCASSQQGNGEKLFFGSGTQLSVL.

This clone was picked up a small number of times. V gene TRBV11-3 combines with J gene TRBJ2-3; 7 nucleotides line up with TRBD2. CDR1 is SGHNT, CDR2 YENEEA, per germline. The CDR3 consists of 15 residues. V gave up 5 bases and J gave up 6 bases; unmatched junction bases: 11. CDR3: CASSPHSGVSDTQYF. The CDR3 region has the DNA TGTGCCAGCAGCCCCCACAGCGGGGTGAGTGATACGCAGTATTTT.

This clone has a handful of counts. The chain couples TRBV7-8 to TRBJ2-2; 9 nucleotides align to TRBD1. Trimming removed 5 bases from V and 6 bases from J; junction bases left unmatched: 13. Germline V CDR1 and CDR2: SGHVS, FQNEAQ. The CDR3 loop spans 17 amino acids. CDR3 in DNA: TGTGCCAGCAGCCGAGCCCCGGGACAGGGAAGTTCCGGGGAGCTGTTTTTT. Protein: CASSRAPGQGSSGELFF. Full variable domain (outside the CDR3, taken from reference TRBV7-8 and TRBJ2-2): GAGVSQSPRYKVAKRGQDVALRCDPISGHVSLFWYQQALGQGPEFLTYFQNEAQLDKSGLPSDRFFAERPEGSVSTLKIQRTQQEDSAVYLCASSRAPGQGSSGELFFGEGSRLTVL.

Remarks on this clone: The same CDR3 is also encoded by other DNA sequences in this sample. The chain uses TRBV6-5 and TRBJ1-1; TRBD1 matches at 7 bases. Trimming removed 6 bases from V and 6 bases from J; junction bases left unmatched: 7. Germline V CDR1 and CDR2: MNHEY, SVGAGI. The CDR3 is 13 amino acids. DNA for the CDR3: TGTGCCAGCAGAGGGTCAGGGACAGCTGAAGCTTTCTTT. Translation: CASRGSGTAEAFF.

The chain couples TRBV9 to TRBJ1-6, with D hard to call. The germline gives CDR1 SGDLS, CDR2 YYNGEE. V was cut by 4 bases and J by 7 bases, with 9 bases left in between. CDR3 length: 13 amino acids. This chain's CDR3 is CASSPQQNSPLHF. In DNA form, the CDR3 reads TGTGCCAGCAGCCCCCAACAGAATTCACCCCTCCACTTT. Supplemented by reference TRBV9 and TRBJ1-6, the full variable domain reads DSGVTQTPKHLITATGQRVTLRCSPRSGDLSVYWYQQSLDQGLQFLIQYYNGEERAKGNILERFSAQQFPDLHSELNLSSLELGDSALYFCASSPQQNSPLHFGNGTRLTVT.

The V and J genes are TRBV7-8 and TRBJ1-1; D not certain. Trimming stripped 5 bases from V and 0 bases from J, with 22 bases between. Per germline, CDR1 SGHVS and CDR2 FQNEAQ. CDR3 length equals 18 residues. CDR3 bases: TGTGCCAGCAGCAGAACCCGGGTCTCGCTTTCCATGAACACTGAAGCTTTCTTT. Translation gives CASSRTRVSLSMNTEAFF.